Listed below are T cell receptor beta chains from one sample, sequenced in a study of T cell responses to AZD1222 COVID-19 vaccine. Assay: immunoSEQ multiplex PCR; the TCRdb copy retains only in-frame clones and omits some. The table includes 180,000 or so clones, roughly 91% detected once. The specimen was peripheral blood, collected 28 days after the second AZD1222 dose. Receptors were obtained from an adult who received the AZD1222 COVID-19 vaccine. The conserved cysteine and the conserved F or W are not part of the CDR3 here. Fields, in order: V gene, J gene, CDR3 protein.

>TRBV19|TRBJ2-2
ASSPVNRGKGGELF
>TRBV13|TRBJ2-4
ASSSTEPIAKNIQY
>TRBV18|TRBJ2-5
ASSRLPAGTMGETQY
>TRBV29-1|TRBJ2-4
SVGTAKNIQY
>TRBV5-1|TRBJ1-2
ASSLSQGYGYT
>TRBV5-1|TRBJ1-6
ASSLTVSSYNSPLH
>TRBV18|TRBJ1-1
ASSRAVNTEAF
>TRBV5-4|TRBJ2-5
ATQIGGKETQY
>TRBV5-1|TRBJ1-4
ASSLADGDGEKLF
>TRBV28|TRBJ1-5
ASRQTGEGQPQH
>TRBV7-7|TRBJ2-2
ASSSTGPIPTNTGELF
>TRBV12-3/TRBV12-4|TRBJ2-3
ASRATDTQY
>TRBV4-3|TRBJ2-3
ASSQGTSMSDTQY
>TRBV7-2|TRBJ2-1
ASSLAGTSAYGEQF
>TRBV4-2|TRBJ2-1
ASSQEGPLNEQF
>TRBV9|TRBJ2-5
ASSVGVGGETQY
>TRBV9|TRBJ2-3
ASSVAAGDTDTQY
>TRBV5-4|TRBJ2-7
ASSGSSGLHEQY
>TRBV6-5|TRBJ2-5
ASSYTSPETQY
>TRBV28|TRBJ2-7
ASSISGMTYEQY
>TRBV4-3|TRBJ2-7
ASSQERDFWQY
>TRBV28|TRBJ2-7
ASSSGGRAYEQY
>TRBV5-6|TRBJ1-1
ASSLVAGLNTEAF
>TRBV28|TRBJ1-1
ASSGGADLNTEAF
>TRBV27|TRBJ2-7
ASSSPGESTY
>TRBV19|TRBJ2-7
ASSIGSTYEQY
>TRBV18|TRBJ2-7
ASSPPLGENSYEQY
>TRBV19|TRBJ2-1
ASSMPSGALLYNEQF
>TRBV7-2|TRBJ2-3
ASSSGTSGVDTQY
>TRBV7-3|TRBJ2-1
ASSLNRVTSGRENEQF
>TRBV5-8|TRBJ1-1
ASSLAWPLNTEAF
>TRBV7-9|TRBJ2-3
ASSLEPFSDSTDTQY
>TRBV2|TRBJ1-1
ASIGIGQGRRDTEAF
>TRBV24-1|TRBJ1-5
ATSDTGQPQH
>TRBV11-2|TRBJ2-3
ASSPRTLAGGPDTQY
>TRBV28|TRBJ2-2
ATQTGGTGELF
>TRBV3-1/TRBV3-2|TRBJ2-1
ASSQDWASGNEQF
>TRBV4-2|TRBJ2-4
ASSQDGASGALSKNIQY
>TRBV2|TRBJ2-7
ASRAPGLAGTRQY
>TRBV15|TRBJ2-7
ATSRLASEQY
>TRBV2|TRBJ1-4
ASSAGGTANEKLF
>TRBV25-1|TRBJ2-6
ASSLERSSSGANVLT
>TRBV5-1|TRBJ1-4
ASSRIGTVEEKLF
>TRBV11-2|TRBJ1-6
ASSFLTDSPLH
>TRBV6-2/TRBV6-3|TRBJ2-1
ASSYSVGGAGKF
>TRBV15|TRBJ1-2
ATSRDRGKVNGYT